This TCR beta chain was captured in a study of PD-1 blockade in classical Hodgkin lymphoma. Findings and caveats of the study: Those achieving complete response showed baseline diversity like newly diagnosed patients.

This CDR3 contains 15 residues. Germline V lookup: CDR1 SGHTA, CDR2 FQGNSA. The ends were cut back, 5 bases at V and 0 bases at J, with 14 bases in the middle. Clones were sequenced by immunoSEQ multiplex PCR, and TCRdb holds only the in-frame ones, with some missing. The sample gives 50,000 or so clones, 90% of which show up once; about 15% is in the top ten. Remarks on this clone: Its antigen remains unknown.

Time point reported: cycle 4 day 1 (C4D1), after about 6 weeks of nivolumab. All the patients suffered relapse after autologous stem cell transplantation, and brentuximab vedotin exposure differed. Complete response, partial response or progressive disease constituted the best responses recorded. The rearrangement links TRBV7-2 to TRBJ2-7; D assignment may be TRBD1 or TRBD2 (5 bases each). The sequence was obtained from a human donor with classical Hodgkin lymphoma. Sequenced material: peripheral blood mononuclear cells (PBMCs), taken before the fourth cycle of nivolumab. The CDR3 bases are TGTGCCAGCAGCCCTCTGGGGACGGTCTCCTACGAGCAGTACTTC. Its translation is CASSPLGTVSYEQYF. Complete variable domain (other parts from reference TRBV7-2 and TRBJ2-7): GAGVSQSPSNKVTEKGKDVELRCDPISGHTALYWYRQSLGQGLEFLIYFQGNSAPDKSGLPSDRFSAERTGGSVSTLTIQRTQQEDSAVYLCASSPLGTVSYEQYFGPGTRLTVT.